These 14 T cell receptor beta chains originate from one sample sequenced in a study of CD8+CD57+ T cells in acquired aplastic anemia. For sequencing, patients were chosen who had shown expansion of CD8+CD57+ cells by flow cytometry. Genomic DNA acted as the template from which TCR beta VDJ combination and CDR3 sequence profiling were carried out. Using its own MiXCR run on the reads, TCRdb lists one record per CDR3 protein. The table shows more than 200,000 distinct CDR3 sequences, with almost 50% occurring only once. The sequenced sample consisted of sorted CD4+, CD8+, or CD8+CD57+ T cells (not recorded which) from PBMCs. The receptors stem from a human donor with aplastic anemia.

This clonotype showed up many times. The rearrangement joins TRBV12-3 or TRBV12-4 to TRBJ1-6; 7 bases agree with TRBD1. This CDR3 has 15 residues. Trimming cost V 3 bases and J 8 bases; bases outside gene matches: 7. The DNA of the CDR3 is TGTGCCAGCAGTTTCTCGGGACAGAGATATTCACCCCTCCACTTT. Protein: CASSFSGQRYSPLHF.

This clonotype has only a few counts. V gene TRBV19 combines with J gene TRBJ1-2; TRBD1 is a possible D gene (6 bases). The ends were cut back, 4 bases at V and 0 bases at J, with 21 bases in the middle. CDR1 is LNHDA and CDR2 is SQIVND in the germline V gene (reference sequence). The CDR3 is made up of 18 amino acids. The CDR3 DNA reads TGTGCCAGTAGTAACAGGGAGAACACCCTCGGATCTAACTATGGCTACACCTTC. It yields the protein CASSNRENTLGSNYGYTF.

This clonotype has a single count. The chain recombines TRBV2 with TRBJ2-2; 9 bases map to TRBD1. The germline V gene has CDR1 SNHLY and CDR2 FYNNEI. There are 14 residues in the CDR3. After removal of 10 bases from V and 7 bases from J, the junction contained 10 bases not matched to a gene. This CDR3 is CATSDRGHSGELFF. The DNA for the CDR3 is TGTGCCACCTCGGACAGGGGCCATAGCGGGGAGCTGTTTTTT. Looking up the rest from reference TRBV2 and TRBJ2-2 gives the full variable domain: EPEVTQTPSHQVTQMGQEVILRCVPISNHLYFYWYRQILGQKVEFLVSFYNNEISEKSEIFDDQFSVERPDGSNFTLKIRSTKLEDSAMYFCATSDRGHSGELFFGEGSRLTVL.

J is TRBJ2-3 and V is TRBV7-4; 7 bases are a match to TRBD2. The CDR3 runs 14 residues. Germline assignment: CDR1 SGHVT and CDR2 SQSDAQ. Trimming cost V 10 bases and J 2 bases; bases outside gene matches: 9. CDR3 region: CATTSVENTDTQYF. The DNA of the CDR3 is TGTGCCACCACTAGCGTCGAAAACACAGATACGCAGTATTTT.

This clonotype was counted ten times or more. The V gene is TRBV18, the J gene TRBJ2-3; D unresolved. Germline-derived CDR1 and CDR2 are KGHSH and LQKENI. V was pared by 0 bases and J by 6 bases, with 7 bases between. The CDR3 spans 13 residues. CDR3 in amino acids: CASSPPMSDTQYF. In DNA form, the CDR3 reads TGTGCCAGCTCACCACCCATGTCTGATACGCAGTATTTT.

The rearrangement uses TRBV25-1 and TRBJ2-5, with TRBD2 as a possible D gene (5 bases). Germline loops: CDR1 MGHDK, CDR2 SYGVNS. Trimming pared 6 bases from V and 7 bases from J, leaving 15 bases between. This CDR3 comprises 13 residues. The CDR3 DNA is TGTGCCAGCAGGTCAAGCGGTCTTTTGACCCAGTACTTC. It is translated as CASRSSGLLTQYF.

This clonotype was observed once. A read error may be the cause here, since a much bigger clone is one base away. The J gene is TRBJ1-5, the V gene TRBV4-1; D uncertain. CDR1 and CDR2 from the germline V gene are MGHRA and YSYEKL. The CDR3 consists of 16 residues. The CDR3 sequence: CACSQEIVGSNQPQHF. The CDR3 region has the DNA TGTGCCTGCAGCCAAGAAATAGTCGGTAGCAATCAGCCCCAGCATTTT.

The sample holds many counts of this clonotype. The CDR3 bases are TGCGCCAGCAGTATACGAACCCAAGAGACCCAGTACTTC. Translated: CASSIRTQETQYF. The chain couples TRBV5-1 to TRBJ2-5, with D unresolved. The CDR3 spans 13 residues. Trimming took off 5 bases at V and 1 base at J, with 9 bases between the two ends. The germline V gene has CDR1 SGHRS and CDR2 YFSETQ.

This clonotype showed up many times. The chain joins TRBV3-1 to TRBJ2-1; possibly TRBD2 for D (6 bases). Germline CDR1 LGHDT, CDR2 YNNKEL (reference sequence). Trimming cost V 2 bases and J 5 bases, with 10 bases left between them. This CDR3 comprises 14 residues. The CDR3 DNA reads as TGTGCCAGCAGCCAACTAGCGACAAACAATGAGCAGTTCTTC. It specifies CASSQLATNNEQFF.

The chain joins TRBV13 to TRBJ2-5; no clear D gene. From germline, CDR1 is PRHDT and CDR2 FYEKMQ (reference sequence). The CDR3 spans 14 residues. V shed 0 bases and J shed 7 bases, with 12 bases lying between them. In nucleotides, the CDR3 is TGTGCCAGCAGCTTAGGTTGGCTGGCAAGGACCCAGTACTTC. Amino acid sequence: CASSLGWLARTQYF.

The chain employs TRBV3-1 and TRBJ2-5, with 9 bases matching TRBD2. V shed 8 bases and J 4 bases; nucleotides not matched to a gene: 8. The length of the CDR3 is 14 residues. Germline CDR1 reads LGHDT; CDR2 reads YNNKEL (reference sequence). The CDR3 here is CASGGGALLETQYF. In DNA form, the CDR3 reads TGTGCCAGCGGCGGGGGGGCCCTCTTAGAGACCCAGTACTTC.

V and J are TRBV7-8 and TRBJ2-3, with 7 bases matching TRBD2. Losses at the gene ends were 7 bases for V and 4 bases for J; bases not matched to a gene: 17. Per the germline V gene, CDR1 is SGHVS and CDR2 is FQNEAQ. The CDR3 loop spans 17 amino acids. For the CDR3, the DNA is TGTGCCAGCACTCCAGGGCCAAGTAAGCGGGGCTCAGATACGCAGTATTTT. It translates to CASTPGPSKRGSDTQYF.

On this clonotype itself: A read error is likely, as this CDR3 ends without the conserved phenylalanine or tryptophan. V usage is TRBV15 and J usage is TRBJ2-7; 9 positions agree with TRBD2. The CDR3 contains 14 residues. Germline trimming cut 0 bases from V and 3 bases from J; bases unmatched to any gene: 0. Germline V gene data show CDR1 as LNHNV and CDR2 as YYDKDF (reference sequence). The CDR3 here is CATSREAGGYEQYS. The CDR3 bases are TGTGCCACCAGCAGAGAAGCGGGAGGCTACGAGCAGTACTCC.

The V and J genes are TRBV19 and TRBJ2-7; 7 positions match TRBD1. V gave up 5 bases and J gave up 7 bases; unmatched junction bases: 17. Germline CDR1 is LNHDA and CDR2 is SQIVND (reference sequence). CDR3 size: 16 residues. CDR3 bases: TGTGCCAGTAGTCTTCCGACAGGGAGAACCGGGGAAGAGCAGTACTTC. Its protein product is CASSLPTGRTGEEQYF.